This record concerns one T cell receptor beta chain sequence. This sample is part of a study of blood T cell repertoires in COVID-19. Looking at the study overall: The United States, Italy and Spain were the sources of the acute and convalescent COVID-19 samples.

The study assigned cohorts using participant-reported clinical history. Two negative PCRs, clearance, or symptom resolution were required of recovered Cohort 3 donors. Per the original data handling: It was from reference gene primer amplification that nucleated cell counts were estimated. Data came from immunoSEQ multiplex PCR; TCRdb stores just in-frame clones and leaves some out. Clone size and the V and J calls come from that table; the DNA yielded D and trimming. The sample has roughly 400,000 clones; over 75% are singletons. Germline CDR1 and CDR2: SEHNR and FQNEAQ (reference sequence). The CDR3 is made up of 15 amino acids. The V and J ends lost 5 bases and 1 base respectively, with 14 bases between them.

This chain joins TRBV7-9 and TRBJ1-1; no clear D gene. The sequenced material came from PBMCs or T cells enriched from blood (not recorded which). This clonotype originated in a man in his thirties or forties who had recovered from COVID-19. Written as DNA, the CDR3 is TGTGCCAGCAGCGGAGTCCAGCTGTCGAACACTGAAGCTTTCTTT. Residues: CASSGVQLSNTEAFF. Variable domain in full (rest from reference TRBV7-9 and TRBJ1-1): DTGVSQNPRHKITKRGQNVTFRCDPISEHNRLYWYRQTLGQGPEFLTYFQNEAQLEKSRLLSDRFSAERPKGSFSTLEIQRTEQGDSAMYLCASSGVQLSNTEAFFGQGTRLTVV.